What follows is one T cell receptor beta chain and its context. Profiled with immunoSEQ multiplex PCR; TCRdb holds only in-frame clones, not every one. The table has under 20,000 clones, approximately 89% seen once. V lost 6 bases to trimming and J lost 3 bases; unmatched junction nucleotides: 5. Germline CDR1 is MDHEN and CDR2 is SYDVKM. The CDR3 spans 15 residues. This entry belongs to a study of T cell clones after liver transplantation. Study-wide background: Pre-transplant mixed lymphocyte reactions yielded third-party-reactive TCRbeta sequences as comparators for graft-donor-reactive sequences.

The input for sequencing was CD8+ T cells from blood, taken before liver transplant. The chain combines TRBV28 with TRBJ2-7, with 13 bases identical to TRBD2. This clonotype was obtained from a human donor who received a liver transplant. The CDR3 DNA reads as TGTGCCAGCAGGTCGGGACTAGCGGGACTCTACGAGCAGTACTTC. It specifies CASRSGLAGLYEQYF.